Listed below are T cell receptor beta chains from one sample, sequenced in a study of cytomegalovirus exposure and HLA in healthy donors. Sequencing used immunoSEQ multiplex PCR; TCRdb keeps in-frame clones, though not all of them. The profile shows under 150,000 clones, more than 75% of them singletons. Sequencing used PBMCs. The receptor source for this set is a man aged 50 or older in good health and CMV-seronegative. CDR3s include the opening cysteine and the closing phenylalanine or tryptophan. Fields, in order: V gene, clone size, J gene, CDR3 protein. Clone size is not always given. Where it is, it says once, few, many or a class for expanded clones.

TRBV7-7	.	TRBJ2-5	CASSLGAGETQYF
TRBV18	.	TRBJ2-2	CASSRGQYDTGELFF
TRBV4-1	.	TRBJ1-1	CASSQSRTGSNTEAFF
TRBV4-1	.	TRBJ1-5	CASSQGQGGGNQPQHF
TRBV7-9	once	TRBJ1-3	CASSLALQWDKKSGNTIYF
TRBV6-1	.	TRBJ2-3	CASSTTGQGTDTQYF
TRBV25-1	.	TRBJ1-6	CASSEGQGYNSPLHF
TRBV9	.	TRBJ1-3	CASSVEGGSGNTIYF
TRBV5-1	few	TRBJ1-1	CASSLESGSTEAFF
TRBV5-6	.	TRBJ1-4	CASSLVTGNEKLFF
TRBV5-4	once	TRBJ1-6	CASSLAGTGGNSPLHF
TRBV5-1	.	TRBJ2-3	CASSLVADTQYF
TRBV7-7	few	TRBJ2-3	CASSLGRSTDTQYF
TRBV6-5	.	TRBJ2-1	CASSSGTGNNEQFF
TRBV5-4	.	TRBJ2-3	CAIRLAGKTSTDTQYF
TRBV7-9	.	TRBJ2-2	CASSPTRVNTGELFF
TRBV19	.	TRBJ1-5	CASSFGTNNQPQHF
TRBV27	once	TRBJ1-4	CASRRTGGFEKLFF
TRBV11-3	.	TRBJ1-3	CASRTGPAGNTIYF
TRBV6-5	.	TRBJ1-5	CASSSLDRNQPQHF
TRBV4-2	few	TRBJ2-1	CASSRTFGTGNNEQFF
TRBV7-7	.	TRBJ2-6	CASSLSGRGANVLTF
TRBV4-1	.	TRBJ2-7	CASSPRDRVGEQYF
TRBV16	few	TRBJ2-5	CASSTNQETQYF
TRBV19	.	TRBJ1-3	CASSYRQGASGNTIYF
TRBV30	.	TRBJ1-1	CAWAKRQGLMNTEAFF
TRBV7-6	.	TRBJ2-5	CASSSQTGSQETQYF
TRBV11-2	.	TRBJ1-5	CASSLDRDRVPHF
TRBV19	.	TRBJ1-5	CASAQGDSNQPQHF
TRBV30	.	TRBJ1-3	CAWKGAPYGNTIYF
TRBV18	.	TRBJ2-2	CASSRQGASTGELFF
TRBV30	.	TRBJ2-5	CAWSRGGETQYF
TRBV7-3	.	TRBJ1-1	CASSLGDIRNTEAFF
TRBV4-1	.	TRBJ2-2	CASSPIQNTGELFF
TRBV7-3	.	TRBJ2-1	CASSLRLGSSYNEQFF
TRBV2	.	TRBJ1-2	CASSELIIDREAGGYTF
TRBV28	.	TRBJ2-1	CASTQTRVNEQFF
TRBV11-2	.	TRBJ2-1	CASSLESGGGNEQFF
TRBV19	.	TRBJ2-3	CASSIGGSAGGNTQYF
TRBV6-6	.	TRBJ2-3	CASSPLAGVNTQYF
TRBV12-5	.	TRBJ2-2	CASGPSQGYTGELFF
TRBV19	.	TRBJ2-7	CASSSQGTNEQYF
TRBV27	.	TRBJ2-1	CASSLGLYNEQFF
TRBV7-2	.	TRBJ1-5	CASSWTGGNQPQHF